One sample yielded the 17 T cell receptor beta chains listed below, sequenced in a study of control samples from healthy donors and cancer patients. Generated by immunoSEQ multiplex PCR, the TCRdb table keeps only in-frame clones and is missing some. This table has more than 75,000 clones, around three quarters appearing once. What was sequenced was blood. The receptors come from a woman aged 25 to 39 in good health.

The CDR3 DNA reads TGTGCCAGTGCCTTGCGGGGGAACTATGGCTACACCTTC. As protein: CASALRGNYGYTF. The chain joins TRBV19 to TRBJ1-2, with D possibly TRBD1 on 5 matching bases. The V end lost 8 bases, the J end lost 2 bases, and 12 bases lay between the germline ends. Germline V CDR1 and CDR2: LNHDA, SQIVND (reference sequence). This CDR3 region has 13 residues.

Only a few counts were recorded for this clone. This chain joins TRBV19 and TRBJ1-4; no reliable D call. The germline V gene has CDR1 LNHDA and CDR2 SQIVND (reference sequence). The V and J ends lost 6 bases and 2 bases respectively, with 10 bases between them. The CDR3 loop spans 14 amino acids. DNA of the CDR3: TGTGCCAGTAGCCACTTATCGACTAATGAAAAACTGTTTTTT. Encoded protein: CASSHLSTNEKLFF.

In its sample, this clone was seen once. This chain joins TRBV29-1 and TRBJ2-2, with 11 bases that match TRBD2. The CDR3 extends over 13 amino acids. With 7 bases clipped from V and 3 bases from J, the junction kept 1 base outside the gene matches. The germline CDR1 and CDR2 sequences are SQVTM and ANQGSEA. The CDR3 reads CSGGLADTGELFF. The CDR3 coding sequence is TGCAGCGGGGGACTAGCGGACACCGGGGAGCTGTTTTTT.

The chain couples TRBV5-4 to TRBJ2-7; D unresolved. The CDR3 runs 15 residues. Looked up from germline, CDR1 is SGHNT and CDR2 is YYREEE (reference sequence). V was pared by 2 bases and J by 3 bases, with 15 bases between. The CDR3 nucleotides read TGTGCCAGCAGCTTAGGTTCAGCGATCGTCTACGAGCAGTACTTC. It yields the protein CASSLGSAIVYEQYF.

CDR3 DNA: TGTGCCAGCAGCGTCCCTACAGGGGTTACCGAGATTCAGCCCCAGCATTTT. This encodes CASSVPTGVTEIQPQHF. This rearrangement joins TRBV5-8 to TRBJ1-5; 7 positions agree with TRBD1. Trimming at V came to 4 bases and at J to 6 bases, leaving 16 bases not matched to a gene. The CDR3 is made up of 17 amino acids. The germline gives CDR1 SGHTS, CDR2 YDEGEE.

V usage is TRBV7-6 and J usage is TRBJ2-3; tentatively, D is TRBD2 (6 bases). Germline CDR1 SGHVS, CDR2 FNYEAQ. The V and J ends lost 5 bases and 1 base respectively, with 16 bases between them. The CDR3 has 16 amino acids. The CDR3 nucleotides read TGTGCCAGCAGCCCTGTGGGTTTAGCGGGCACAGATACGCAGTATTTT. Its protein is CASSPVGLAGTDTQYF.

The V gene is TRBV2, the J gene TRBJ1-1; D remains unclear. This CDR3 is 13 amino acids long. Trimming removed 2 bases from V and 1 base from J, with 5 bases in between. In germline, CDR1 is SNHLY, CDR2 FYNNEI. The CDR3: CASSESENTEAFF. The DNA of the CDR3 is TGTGCCAGCAGTGAATCGGAGAACACTGAAGCTTTCTTT.

This clone was counted only a few times. V gene TRBV19 combines with J gene TRBJ2-2; D ambiguous. The CDR3 is 15 amino acids. Germline values: CDR1 LNHDA, CDR2 SQIVND (reference sequence). Trimming took 4 bases from V and 2 from J, leaving 11 bases between them. CDR3 sequence: CASSSGHANTGELFF. As DNA, the CDR3 is TGTGCCAGTAGTAGTGGCCACGCCAACACCGGGGAGCTGTTTTTT.

This clone showed up just once. The rearrangement uses TRBV19 and TRBJ2-2, with no clear D. Trimming removed 1 base at V and 6 bases at J, with 18 bases between. Germline CDR1 is LNHDA and CDR2 is SQIVND (reference sequence). This CDR3 region has 17 residues. CDR3 in DNA: TGTGCCAGTAGTATAGGCGTGGCCAGATCCAACGCCGGGGAGCTGTTTTTT. Amino acid sequence: CASSIGVARSNAGELFF.

The chain couples TRBV12-3 or TRBV12-4 to TRBJ1-5, with D hard to call. The CDR3 contains 12 residues. The germline V and J ends were trimmed by 4 bases and 7 bases, with 8 bases remaining between them. The CDR3 DNA follows: TGTGCCAGCAGTTCCCCCTCCCAGCCCCAGCATTTT. Protein product: CASSSPSQPQHF.

This sequence joins TRBV15 and TRBJ2-7; tentatively, D is TRBD1 (6 bases). Germline V gene data show CDR1 as LNHNV and CDR2 as YYDKDF (reference sequence). With 0 bases removed from V and 2 bases from J, the gap between germline ends came to 11 bases. The CDR3 loop spans 15 amino acids. The DNA for the CDR3 is TGTGCCACCAGCAGAGAACCCCGGACAGCCTACGAGCAGTACTTC. As protein: CATSREPRTAYEQYF.

The chain has TRBV5-6 and TRBJ1-1, with D unclear. The V end lost 2 bases, the J end lost 6 bases, and 11 bases lay between the germline ends. The germline V gene encodes CDR1 SGHDT and CDR2 YYEEEE. This CDR3 is built from 13 residues. CDR3 sequence: CASSFKLFPEAFF. CDR3 coding DNA: TGTGCCAGCAGCTTCAAACTGTTCCCTGAAGCTTTCTTT.

A single count supports this clone. This chain connects TRBV18 to TRBJ1-1; 7 nucleotides agree with TRBD1. J gave up 11 bases and V 2 bases, and 5 bases lay outside the gene matches. CDR1 is KGHSH, CDR2 LQKENI, per germline. The CDR3 has 12 residues. CDR3 DNA sequence: TGTGCCAGCTCACCATCCCAGGGGGACGCTTTCTTT. Protein: CASSPSQGDAFF.

The DNA of the CDR3 is TGTGCCAGCAGTTACGTGGGACAGGGTGGCACCGGGGAGCTGTTTTTT. Translated: CASSYVGQGGTGELFF. The rearrangement uses TRBV6-2 or TRBV6-3 and TRBJ2-2; 9 nucleotides match TRBD1. J was trimmed by 4 bases and V by 2 bases; bases with no gene match: 5. CDR3 length equals 16 residues. In germline, CDR1 is MNHEY, CDR2 SVGEGT.

This clone turned up a few times. The chain employs TRBV27 and TRBJ1-2; 7 bases agree with TRBD1. Germline V lookup: CDR1 MNHEY, CDR2 SMNVEV (reference sequence). Trimming at V came to 4 bases and at J to 2 bases, leaving 10 bases not matched to a gene. This CDR3 has 16 amino acids. This CDR3 reads CASSSARQGSNYGYTF. In nucleotides, the CDR3 is TGTGCCAGCAGTTCGGCCCGACAGGGTTCCAACTATGGCTACACCTTC.

The J gene is TRBJ2-5, the V gene TRBV3-1 (or the pseudogene TRBV3-2); 8 nucleotides align to TRBD2. The CDR3 consists of 18 residues. With 0 bases clipped from V and 3 bases from J, the junction kept 12 bases outside the gene matches. Per the germline V gene, CDR1 is LGHDT and CDR2 is YNNKEL (reference sequence). CDR3 nucleotides: TGTGCCAGCAGCCAAGATGTAAGTTTCTCCGGGAGGGAAGAGACCCAGTACTTC. This sequence encodes CASSQDVSFSGREETQYF.

This chain links TRBV5-1 with TRBJ1-6; 9 bases map to TRBD1. The CDR3 contains 17 residues. Looked up from germline, CDR1 is SGHRS and CDR2 is YFSETQ. V trimming: 7 bases; J trimming: 9 bases; junction bases outside the gene matches: 17. CDR3 residues: CASCIASGTGYGSPLHF. CDR3 DNA: TGCGCCAGCTGCATCGCCTCCGGGACAGGGTATGGTTCACCCCTCCACTTT.